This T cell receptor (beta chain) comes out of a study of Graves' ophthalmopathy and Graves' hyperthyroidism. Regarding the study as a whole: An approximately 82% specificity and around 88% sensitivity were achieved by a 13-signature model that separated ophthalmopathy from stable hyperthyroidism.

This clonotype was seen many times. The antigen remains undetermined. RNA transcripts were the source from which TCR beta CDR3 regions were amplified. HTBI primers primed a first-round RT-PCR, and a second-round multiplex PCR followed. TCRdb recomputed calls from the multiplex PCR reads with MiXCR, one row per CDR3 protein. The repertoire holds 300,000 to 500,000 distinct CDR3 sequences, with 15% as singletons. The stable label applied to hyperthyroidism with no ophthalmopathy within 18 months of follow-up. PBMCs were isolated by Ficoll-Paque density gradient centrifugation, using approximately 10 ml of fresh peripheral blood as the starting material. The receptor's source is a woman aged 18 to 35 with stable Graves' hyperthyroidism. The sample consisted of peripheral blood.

This CDR3 reads CASSEATEAFF. The CDR3 DNA is TGCGCCAGCAGCGAAGCGACTGAAGCTTTCTTT. The V gene is TRBV5-1, the J gene TRBJ1-1; D remains unclear. Germline V gene sequence: CDR1 SGHRS, CDR2 YFSETQ. The CDR3 runs to 11 residues. Trimming pared 4 bases from V and 5 bases from J, leaving 6 bases between. Full variable domain (outside the CDR3, taken from reference TRBV5-1 and TRBJ1-1): KAGVTQTPRYLIKTRGQQVTLSCSPISGHRSVSWYQQTPGQGLQFLFEYFSETQRNKGNFPGRFSGRQFSNSRSEMNVSTLELGDSALYLCASSEATEAFFGQGTRLTVV.